Shown below are 27 T cell receptor beta chains from a single sample sequenced in a study of CD8 T cells in Susac syndrome. Random hexamers served to reverse transcribe about 0.5 to 1 ug RNA. TCRdb ran MiXCR on the immunoSEQ multiplex PCR reads and lists one entry per CDR3 protein. The sample holds 45,000 or so distinct CDR3 sequences, under 95% seen once. The specimen was CD8+ T cells from PBMCs. The source of these receptors is a human donor in good health.

Only one count was recorded for this clonotype. This chain joins TRBV25-1 and TRBJ1-2; a weak D match, TRBD1 (6 bases). The CDR3 covers 15 residues. The germline CDR1 and CDR2 sequences are MGHDK and SYGVNS. The V end lost 4 bases, the J end lost 6 bases, and 18 bases lay between the germline ends. CDR3 amino acids: CASSAEGETVDGYTF. DNA for the CDR3: TGTGCCAGCAGTGCCGAGGGGGAGACCGTGGATGGCTACACCTTC.

This chain links TRBV7-9 with TRBJ2-3, with D hard to call. The V end was cut by 3 bases, the J end by 2 bases, with 9 bases between. The CDR3 extends over 14 amino acids. Germline V gene data show CDR1 as SEHNR and CDR2 as FQNEAQ (reference sequence). The CDR3 nucleotides read TGTGCCAGCAGCTTTGACTTCGACACAGATACGCAGTATTTT. Translation gives CASSFDFDTDTQYF.

The rearrangement links TRBV28 to TRBJ1-2; D gene ambiguous. Between the trimmed V and J ends, which lost 4 bases and 8 bases, there was a span of 14 bases. Looked up from germline, CDR1 is MDHEN and CDR2 is SYDVKM. There are 13 residues in the CDR3. CDR3 DNA sequence: TGTGCCAGCAGTTCAAGAAAGGGTGAAGGCTACACCTTC. Protein: CASSSRKGEGYTF.

The rearrangement uses TRBV4-1 and TRBJ1-6, with D perhaps matching TRBD1 (6 bases). The CDR3 consists of 15 residues. The germline V gene has CDR1 MGHRA and CDR2 YSYEKL. Trimming took 4 bases from V and 9 from J, leaving 16 bases between them. CDR3 nucleotides: TGCGCCAGCAGCCTCCTTCAGGGGATGGGTTCACCCCTCCACTTT. As protein: CASSLLQGMGSPLHF.

The chain recombines TRBV12-3 or TRBV12-4 with TRBJ2-1; D is undetermined. This CDR3 is 14 amino acids long. Trimming removed 7 bases from V and 1 base from J, with 11 bases in between. The CDR3 is CASIRVGSYNEQFF. The CDR3 region has the DNA TGTGCCAGCATCCGGGTGGGGTCCTACAATGAGCAGTTCTTC.

J is TRBJ2-3 and V is TRBV29-1, with 8 bases identical to TRBD1. J was trimmed by 3 bases and V by 3 bases; bases with no gene match: 8. Germline CDR1 SQVTM, CDR2 ANQGSEA. CDR3 length: 15 residues. CDR3 DNA: TGCAGCGTTGAGGGACAGGAGATAATAACAGATACGCAGTATTTT. Residues: CSVEGQEIITDTQYF.

This clonotype was picked up one time. This chain links TRBV12-3 or TRBV12-4 with TRBJ2-1, with TRBD2 matching 14 bases. The V and J ends lost 3 bases and 7 bases, in that order; junction bases with no gene match: 2. This CDR3 region has 15 residues. In nucleotides, the CDR3 is TGTGCCAGCAGTTTCGGGACTAGCGGGAGTAATGAGCAGTTCTTC. Its translation: CASSFGTSGSNEQFF.

The rearrangement uses TRBV29-1 and TRBJ2-3; D call uncertain. V lost 2 bases and J 1 base, leaving 16 bases between the germline ends. The CDR3 loop spans 16 amino acids. Germline-derived CDR1 and CDR2 are SQVTM and ANQGSEA. The CDR3 sequence: CSVEFETLIGTDTQYF. The CDR3 coding sequence is TGCAGCGTTGAATTTGAGACCCTTATAGGCACAGATACGCAGTATTTT.

The CDR3 sequence is CASQGLNTEAFF. The CDR3 DNA is TGTGCCAGCCAGGGACTAAACACTGAAGCTTTCTTT. The chain couples TRBV7-2 to TRBJ1-1; TRBD1 might be the D (5 bases). V was cut by 8 bases and J by 2 bases, with 9 bases left in between. The CDR3 totals 12 residues. CDR1 and CDR2 from the germline V gene are SGHTA and FQGNSA.

The rearrangement links TRBV5-1 to TRBJ2-7; perhaps TRBD2 as D (5 bases). The CDR3 is 15 residues long. Germline V lookup: CDR1 SGHRS, CDR2 YFSETQ. V was trimmed by 3 bases and J by 2 bases, leaving 15 bases between them. CDR3 in DNA: TGCGCCAGCAGCTCTGGAGTACTAGTTCCCTACGAGCAGTACTTC. Its translation: CASSSGVLVPYEQYF.

V usage is TRBV28 and J usage is TRBJ2-7; TRBD2 is a possible D gene (5 bases). CDR3 length equals 14 residues. V lost 6 bases, J lost 2 bases, and 14 bases lay in between. CDR1 is MDHEN, CDR2 SYDVKM, per germline. The CDR3 region is CASRLGDPPYEQYF. DNA for the CDR3: TGTGCCAGCAGACTGGGAGACCCTCCCTACGAGCAGTACTTC.

This clonotype was counted a single time. J is TRBJ2-2 and V is TRBV7-9; D is perhaps TRBD1 (6 bases). CDR1 is SEHNR, CDR2 FQNEAQ, per germline (reference sequence). The CDR3 consists of 18 residues. Deletions cut 5 bases from V and 0 bases from J, with 19 bases between. CDR3 loop: CASSQPGHTFANTGELFF. The CDR3 DNA is TGTGCCAGCAGCCAGCCGGGACATACCTTCGCGAACACCGGGGAGCTGTTTTTT.

The chain carries TRBV7-9 and TRBJ2-3; maybe TRBD2 (5 bases). Per germline, CDR1 SEHNR and CDR2 FQNEAQ (reference sequence). The CDR3 has 14 residues. Trimming took off 5 bases at V and 4 bases at J, with 13 bases between the two ends. The CDR3 DNA reads TGTGCCAGCAGCCCCGAGGGCCCGGCAGATACGCAGTATTTT. This gives the protein CASSPEGPADTQYF.

V and J are TRBV29-1 and TRBJ1-1, with 9 positions matching TRBD1. The CDR3 is made up of 11 amino acids. After removal of 7 bases from V and 5 bases from J, the junction contained 2 bases not matched to a gene. Germline V gene data show CDR1 as SQVTM and CDR2 as ANQGSEA. CDR3 nucleotide sequence: TGCAGCGGGGACAGGGTGACTGAAGCTTTCTTT. The encoded protein is CSGDRVTEAFF. Together with reference TRBV29-1 and TRBJ1-1, the CDR3 gives the full variable domain: SAVISQKPSRDICQRGTSLTIQCQVDSQVTMMFWYRQQPGQSLTLIATANQGSEATYESGFVIDKFPISRPNLTFSTLTVSNMSPEDSSIYLCSGDRVTEAFFGQGTRLTVV.

In its sample, this clonotype was seen once. The chain links TRBV30 to TRBJ1-2; D may be TRBD1 (6 bases). V was clipped by 0 bases and J by 2 bases, with 7 bases between them. The CDR3 totals 13 residues. The germline gives CDR1 GTSNPN, CDR2 SVGIG (reference sequence). The CDR3 region has the DNA TGTGCCTGGAGTGTAGGACAGAACTATGGCTACACCTTC. Translating gives CAWSVGQNYGYTF.

In its sample, this clonotype was seen a few times. This sequence joins TRBV5-6 and TRBJ2-7; a possible D gene is TRBD2 (7 bases). Trimming removed 2 bases from V and 1 base from J, with 10 bases in between. From germline, CDR1 is SGHDT and CDR2 YYEEEE. The CDR3 is 14 amino acids. This CDR3 reads CASSLGGGSYEQYF. The CDR3 region has the DNA TGTGCCAGCAGCTTAGGGGGAGGGTCCTACGAGCAGTACTTC.

The chain uses TRBV28 and TRBJ2-7; D is ambiguous. CDR1 is MDHEN, CDR2 SYDVKM, per germline. V was clipped by 7 bases and J by 9 bases, with 19 bases between them. CDR3 length equals 13 residues. The CDR3, as DNA: TGTGCCAGCAATCCTCCCGGACGGCCGGCGCAGTACTTC. It codes for CASNPPGRPAQYF. The variable domain in full, completed from reference TRBV28 and TRBJ2-7, reads DVKVTQSSRYLVKRTGEKVFLECVQDMDHENMFWYRQDPGLGLRLIYFSYDVKMKEKGDIPEGYSVSREKKERFSLILESASTNQTSMYLCASNPPGRPAQYFGPGTRLTVT.

This chain joins TRBV28 and TRBJ2-1; TRBD2 agrees at 7 bases. Germline trimming cut 6 bases from V and 6 bases from J; bases unmatched to any gene: 2. This CDR3 has 12 residues. Germline CDR1 and CDR2: MDHEN and SYDVKM. CDR3 coding DNA: TGTGCCAGCAGCCCTAGCGGCAATGAGCAGTTCTTC. Protein product: CASSPSGNEQFF.

The chain carries TRBV20-1 and TRBJ2-7, with no clear D. CDR3 length: 12 residues. The V end was cut by 0 bases, the J end by 3 bases, with 6 bases between. In germline, CDR1 is DFQATT, CDR2 SNEGSKA (reference sequence). CDR3 coding DNA: TGCAGTGCTAGAGATGAGCTCTACGAGCAGTACTTC. Translation gives CSARDELYEQYF.

J is TRBJ2-7 and V is TRBV11-1, with TRBD2 as a possible D gene (6 bases). Trimming removed 4 bases from V and 6 bases from J, with 13 bases in between. The CDR3 is 13 amino acids. Germline V CDR1 and CDR2: SGHAT, FQDESV (reference sequence). The chain's CDR3 is CASSSYQGGEQYF. The CDR3 bases are TGTGCCAGCAGCTCCTACCAGGGAGGCGAGCAGTACTTC. The whole variable domain, remainder taken from reference TRBV11-1 and TRBJ2-7, is EAEVAQSPRYKITEKSQAVAFWCDPISGHATLYWYRQILGQGPELLVQFQDESVVDDSQLPKDRFSAERLKGVDSTLKIQPAELGDSAMYLCASSSYQGGEQYFGPGTRLTVT.

This sequence joins TRBV19 and TRBJ1-2, with a possible D match to TRBD1 (5 bases). V was shortened by 6 bases and J by 6 bases, with 17 bases between the two germline ends. The CDR3 is 14 amino acids. Germline CDR1 and CDR2: LNHDA and SQIVND (reference sequence). The CDR3 DNA reads as TGTGCCAGTAGCCCTTGGGGGGGGTCGGATGGCTACACCTTC. This gives the protein CASSPWGGSDGYTF.

This chain connects TRBV20-1 to TRBJ1-1, with no clear D. Germline V gene lookup returns CDR1 DFQATT and CDR2 SNEGSKA (reference sequence). The V end lost 3 bases, the J end lost 1 base, and 9 bases lay between the germline ends. The CDR3 has 13 residues. DNA of the CDR3: TGCAGTGCTAGGGAGAATAGGAACACTGAAGCTTTCTTT. It codes for CSARENRNTEAFF.

The chain uses TRBV7-2 and TRBJ2-3; the match to TRBD2 covers 12 bases. Unmatched junction bases numbered 4, after V lost 0 bases and J lost 3 bases. Germline values: CDR1 SGHTA, CDR2 FQGNSA. This CDR3 comprises 17 residues. In DNA, the CDR3 is TGTGCCAGCAGCTTAGCGGTCCTAGCGGGAGGGACAGATACGCAGTATTTT. This gives the protein CASSLAVLAGGTDTQYF.

This clonotype appeared a single time. The chain has TRBV29-1 and TRBJ2-1; tentatively, D is TRBD1 (5 bases). Trimming shortened V by 1 base and J by 6 bases, and 10 bases separated the two germline ends. Germline CDR1 and CDR2: SQVTM and ANQGSEA. The CDR3 has 13 amino acids. The CDR3 protein is CSVEVGAPNEQFF. The DNA of the CDR3 is TGCAGCGTTGAAGTAGGGGCGCCCAATGAGCAGTTCTTC.

V and J are TRBV7-9 and TRBJ2-3; D not resolved. V shed 4 bases and J shed 2 bases, with 7 bases lying between them. Germline V lookup: CDR1 SEHNR, CDR2 FQNEAQ (reference sequence). The CDR3 extends over 13 amino acids. The CDR3 nucleotides are TGTGCCAGCAGCTCGACTTTCACAGATACGCAGTATTTT. Translation: CASSSTFTDTQYF.

V is TRBV7-6 and J is TRBJ2-7; TRBD1 agrees at 7 bases. Germline lookup yields CDR1 SGHVS and CDR2 FNYEAQ. The CDR3 extends over 15 amino acids. The trim removed 2 bases at V and 2 bases at J, leaving 6 bases unmatched. CDR3 in amino acids: CASSLSPGTAYEQYF. CDR3 in DNA: TGTGCCAGCAGCTTAAGCCCCGGGACAGCCTACGAGCAGTACTTC.

The rearrangement links TRBV19 to TRBJ1-5; no reliable D call. V was pared by 2 bases and J by 3 bases, with 2 bases between. CDR1 LNHDA and CDR2 SQIVND come from the germline V gene (reference sequence). The length of the CDR3 is 12 residues. CDR3 DNA sequence: TGTGCCAGTAGTATACTCAATCAGCCCCAGCATTTT. Amino acid sequence: CASSILNQPQHF.